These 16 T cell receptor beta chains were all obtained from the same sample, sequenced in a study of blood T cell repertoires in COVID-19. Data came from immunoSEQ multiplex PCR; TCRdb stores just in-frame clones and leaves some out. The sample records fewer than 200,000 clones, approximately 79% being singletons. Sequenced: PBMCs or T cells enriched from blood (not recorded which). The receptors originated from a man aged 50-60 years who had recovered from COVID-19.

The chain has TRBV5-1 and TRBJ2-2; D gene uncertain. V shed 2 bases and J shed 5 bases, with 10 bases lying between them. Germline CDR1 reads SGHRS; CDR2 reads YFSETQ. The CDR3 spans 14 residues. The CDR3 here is CASSFGFGTGELFF. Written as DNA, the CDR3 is TGCGCCAGCAGCTTTGGCTTCGGGACCGGGGAGCTGTTTTTT.

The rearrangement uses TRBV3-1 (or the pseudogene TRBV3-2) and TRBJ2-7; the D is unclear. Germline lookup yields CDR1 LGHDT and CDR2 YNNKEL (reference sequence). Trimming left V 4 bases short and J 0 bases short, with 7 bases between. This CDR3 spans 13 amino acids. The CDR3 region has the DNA TGTGCCAGCAGCCTAGCAAGCTCCTACGAGCAGTACTTC. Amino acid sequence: CASSLASSYEQYF.

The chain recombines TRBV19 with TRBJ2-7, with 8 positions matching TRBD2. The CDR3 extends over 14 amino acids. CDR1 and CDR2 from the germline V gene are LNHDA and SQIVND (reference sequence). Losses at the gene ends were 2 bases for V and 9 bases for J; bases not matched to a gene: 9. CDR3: CASSITGTRIGQYF. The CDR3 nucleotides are TGTGCCAGTAGTATAACCGGGACTAGAATCGGGCAGTACTTC.

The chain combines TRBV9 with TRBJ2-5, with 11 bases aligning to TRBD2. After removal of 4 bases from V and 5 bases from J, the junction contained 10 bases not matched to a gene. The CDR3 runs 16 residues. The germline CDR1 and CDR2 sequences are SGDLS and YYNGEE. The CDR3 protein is CASSPHSGGASETQYF. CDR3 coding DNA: TGTGCCAGCAGCCCTCATAGCGGGGGGGCCTCGGAGACCCAGTACTTC.

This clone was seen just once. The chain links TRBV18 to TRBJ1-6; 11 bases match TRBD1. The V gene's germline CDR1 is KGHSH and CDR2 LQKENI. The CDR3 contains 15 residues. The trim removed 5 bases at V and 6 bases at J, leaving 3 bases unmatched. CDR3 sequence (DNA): TGTGCCAGCTCAACCGGGACAGGGGGTAATTCACCCCTCCACTTT. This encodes CASSTGTGGNSPLHF.

CDR3 in amino acids: CATSRLAPNTGELFF. The DNA for the CDR3 is TGTGCCACCTCTAGGCTAGCGCCGAACACCGGGGAGCTGTTTTTT. The chain recombines TRBV15 with TRBJ2-2; perhaps TRBD2 as D (6 bases). Germline CDR1 and CDR2: LNHNV and YYDKDF (reference sequence). This CDR3 is 15 amino acids long. V was clipped by 8 bases and J by 0 bases, with 13 bases between them.

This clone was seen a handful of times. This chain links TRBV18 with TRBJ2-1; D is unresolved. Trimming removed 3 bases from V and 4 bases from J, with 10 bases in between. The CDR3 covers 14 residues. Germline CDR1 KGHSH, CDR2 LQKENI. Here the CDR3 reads CASSPTQLYNEQFF. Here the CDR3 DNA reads TGTGCCAGCTCACCGACTCAACTTTACAATGAGCAGTTCTTC.

Here the CDR3 reads CASSMVPQWDEKLFF. The CDR3 nucleotides are TGTGCCAGTAGTATGGTGCCACAGTGGGATGAAAAACTGTTTTTT. This chain joins TRBV19 and TRBJ1-4; no clear D gene. Germline V gene sequence: CDR1 LNHDA, CDR2 SQIVND (reference sequence). V lost 3 bases and J 6 bases, leaving 14 bases between the germline ends. The CDR3 spans 15 residues.

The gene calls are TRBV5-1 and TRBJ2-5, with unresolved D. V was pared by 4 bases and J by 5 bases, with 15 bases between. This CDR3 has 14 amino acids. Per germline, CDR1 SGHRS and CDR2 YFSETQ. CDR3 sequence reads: CASSLGWIGETQYF. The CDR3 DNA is TGCGCCAGCAGCCTCGGCTGGATCGGGGAGACCCAGTACTTC.

This CDR3 reads CASSPRRDRGQYGYTF. CDR3 coding DNA: TGTGCCAGCAGCCCCCGCCGGGACAGGGGGCAATATGGCTACACCTTC. The chain employs TRBV9 and TRBJ1-2; 12 nucleotides match TRBD1. Germline-derived CDR1 and CDR2 are SGDLS and YYNGEE. The V gene end was trimmed by 4 bases and the J gene end by 5 bases; junction bases not matched to a gene: 9. The CDR3 spans 16 residues.

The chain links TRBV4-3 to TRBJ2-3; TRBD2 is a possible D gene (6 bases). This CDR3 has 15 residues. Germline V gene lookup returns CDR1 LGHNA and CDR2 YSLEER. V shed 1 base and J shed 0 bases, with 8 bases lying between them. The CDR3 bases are TGCGCCAGCAGCCAAGGGGGGGTCAGCACAGATACGCAGTATTTT. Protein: CASSQGGVSTDTQYF.

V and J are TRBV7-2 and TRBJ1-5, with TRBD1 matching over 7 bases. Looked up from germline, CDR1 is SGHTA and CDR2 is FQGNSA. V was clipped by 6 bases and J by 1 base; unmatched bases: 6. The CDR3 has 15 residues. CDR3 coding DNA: TGTGCCAGCAGTAAGGGACAGTCGAGCAATCAGCCCCAGCATTTT. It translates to CASSKGQSSNQPQHF.

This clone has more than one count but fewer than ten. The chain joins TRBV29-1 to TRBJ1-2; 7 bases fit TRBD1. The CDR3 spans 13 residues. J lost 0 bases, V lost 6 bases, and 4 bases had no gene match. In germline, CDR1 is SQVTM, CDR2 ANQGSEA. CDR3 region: CSVGQATNYGYTF. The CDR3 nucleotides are TGCAGCGTAGGACAGGCGACTAACTATGGCTACACCTTC.

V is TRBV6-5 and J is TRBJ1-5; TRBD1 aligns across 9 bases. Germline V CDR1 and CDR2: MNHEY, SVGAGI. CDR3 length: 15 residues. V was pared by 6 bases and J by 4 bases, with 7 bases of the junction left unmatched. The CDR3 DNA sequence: TGTGCCAGCAGACCGGGACAGGGCCGGAATCAGCCCCAGCATTTT. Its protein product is CASRPGQGRNQPQHF.

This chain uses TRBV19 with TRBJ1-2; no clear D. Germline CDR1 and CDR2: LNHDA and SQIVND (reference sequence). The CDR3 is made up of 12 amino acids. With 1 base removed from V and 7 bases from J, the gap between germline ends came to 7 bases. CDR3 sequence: CASSIGLSGYTF. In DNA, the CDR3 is TGTGCCAGTAGTATAGGCCTCAGTGGCTACACCTTC. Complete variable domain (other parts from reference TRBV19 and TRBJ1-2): DGGITQSPKYLFRKEGQNVTLSCEQNLNHDAMYWYRQDPGQGLRLIYYSQIVNDFQKGDIAEGYSVSREKKESFPLTVTSAQKNPTAFYLCASSIGLSGYTFGSGTRLTVV.

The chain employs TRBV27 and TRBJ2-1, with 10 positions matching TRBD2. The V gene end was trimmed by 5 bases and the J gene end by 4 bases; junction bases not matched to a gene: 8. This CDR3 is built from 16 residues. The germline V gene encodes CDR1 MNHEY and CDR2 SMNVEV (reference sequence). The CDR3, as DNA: TGTGCCAGCAGTCTGACCCGTAGCGGGGGGTACAATGAGCAGTTCTTC. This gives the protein CASSLTRSGGYNEQFF.